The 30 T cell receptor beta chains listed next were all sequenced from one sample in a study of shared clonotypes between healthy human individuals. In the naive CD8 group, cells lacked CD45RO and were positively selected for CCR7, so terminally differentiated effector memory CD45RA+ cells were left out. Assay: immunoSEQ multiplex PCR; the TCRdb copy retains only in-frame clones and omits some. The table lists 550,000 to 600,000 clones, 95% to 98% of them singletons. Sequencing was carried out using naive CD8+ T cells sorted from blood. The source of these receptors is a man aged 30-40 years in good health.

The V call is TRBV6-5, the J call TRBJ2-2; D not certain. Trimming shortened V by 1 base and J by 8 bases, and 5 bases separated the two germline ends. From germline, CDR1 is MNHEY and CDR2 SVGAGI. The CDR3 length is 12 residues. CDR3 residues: CASSYWGGELFF. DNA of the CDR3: TGTGCCAGCAGTTACTGGGGTGGGGAGCTGTTTTTT.

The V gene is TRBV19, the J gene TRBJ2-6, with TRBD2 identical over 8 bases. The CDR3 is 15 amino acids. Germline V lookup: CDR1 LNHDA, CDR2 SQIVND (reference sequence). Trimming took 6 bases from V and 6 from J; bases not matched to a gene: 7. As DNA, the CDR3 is TGTGCCAGTAGCCCCGGGGGGGGTTTGGCCAACGTCCTGACTTTC. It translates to CASSPGGGLANVLTF.

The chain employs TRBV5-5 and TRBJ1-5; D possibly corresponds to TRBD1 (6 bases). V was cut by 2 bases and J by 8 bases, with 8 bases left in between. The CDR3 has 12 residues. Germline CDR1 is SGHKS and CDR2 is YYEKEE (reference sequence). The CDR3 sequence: CASSLQGEPQHF. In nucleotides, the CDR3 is TGTGCCAGCAGCTTACAGGGAGAGCCCCAGCATTTT.

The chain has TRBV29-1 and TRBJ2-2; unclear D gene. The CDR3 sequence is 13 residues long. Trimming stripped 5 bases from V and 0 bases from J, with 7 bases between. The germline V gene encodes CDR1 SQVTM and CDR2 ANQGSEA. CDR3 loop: CSVLSSNTGELFF. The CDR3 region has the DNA TGCAGCGTTCTTTCGTCGAACACCGGGGAGCTGTTTTTT.

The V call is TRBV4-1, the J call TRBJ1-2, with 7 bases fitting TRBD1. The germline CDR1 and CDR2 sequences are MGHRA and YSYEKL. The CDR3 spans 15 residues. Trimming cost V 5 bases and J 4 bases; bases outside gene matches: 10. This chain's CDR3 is CASSTQMTGTYGYTF. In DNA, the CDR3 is TGCGCCAGCAGCACCCAAATGACAGGGACCTATGGCTACACCTTC.

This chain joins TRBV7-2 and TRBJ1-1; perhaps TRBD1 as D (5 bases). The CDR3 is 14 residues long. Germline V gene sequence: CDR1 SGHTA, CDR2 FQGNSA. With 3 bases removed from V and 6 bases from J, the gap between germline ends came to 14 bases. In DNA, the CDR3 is TGTGCCAGCAGCTTGGGACCGCTGGTGGCTGAAGCTTTCTTT. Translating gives CASSLGPLVAEAFF.

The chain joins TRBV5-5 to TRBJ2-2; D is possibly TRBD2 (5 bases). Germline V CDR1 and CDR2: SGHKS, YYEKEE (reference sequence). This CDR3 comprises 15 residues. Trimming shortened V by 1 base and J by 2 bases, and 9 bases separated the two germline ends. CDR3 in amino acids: CASSLYGKNTGELFF. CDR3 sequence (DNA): TGTGCCAGCAGCTTGTACGGGAAAAACACCGGGGAGCTGTTTTTT.

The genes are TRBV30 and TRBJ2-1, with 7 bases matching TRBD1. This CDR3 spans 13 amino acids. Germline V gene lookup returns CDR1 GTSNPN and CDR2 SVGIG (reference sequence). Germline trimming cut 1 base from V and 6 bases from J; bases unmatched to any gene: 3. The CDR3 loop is CAWSGGQLNEQFF. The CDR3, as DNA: TGTGCCTGGAGTGGGGGACAGCTCAATGAGCAGTTCTTC.

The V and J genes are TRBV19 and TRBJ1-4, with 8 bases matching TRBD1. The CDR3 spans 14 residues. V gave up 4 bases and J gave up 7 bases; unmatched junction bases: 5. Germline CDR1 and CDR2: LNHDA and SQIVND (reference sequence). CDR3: CASSTGTGGEKLFF. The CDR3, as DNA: TGTGCCAGTAGTACCGGGACAGGAGGTGAAAAACTGTTTTTT.

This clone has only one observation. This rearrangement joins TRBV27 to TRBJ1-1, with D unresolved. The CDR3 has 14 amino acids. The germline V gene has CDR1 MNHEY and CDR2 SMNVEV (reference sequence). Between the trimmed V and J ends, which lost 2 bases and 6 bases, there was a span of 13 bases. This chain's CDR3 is CASSLVRTEAEAFF. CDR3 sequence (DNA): TGTGCCAGCAGTTTAGTCCGAACTGAGGCTGAAGCTTTCTTT.

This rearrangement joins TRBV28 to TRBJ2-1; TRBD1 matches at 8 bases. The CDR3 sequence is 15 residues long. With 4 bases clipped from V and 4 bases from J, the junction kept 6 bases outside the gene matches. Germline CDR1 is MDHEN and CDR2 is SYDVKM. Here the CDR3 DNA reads TGTGCCAGCAGTTGGGGGACAGGCAAGTACAATGAGCAGTTCTTC. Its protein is CASSWGTGKYNEQFF.

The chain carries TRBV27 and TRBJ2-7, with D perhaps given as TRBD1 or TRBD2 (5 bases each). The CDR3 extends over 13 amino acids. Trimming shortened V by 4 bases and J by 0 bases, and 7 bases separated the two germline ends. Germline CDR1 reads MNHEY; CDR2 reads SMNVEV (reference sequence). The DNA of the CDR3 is TGTGCCAGCAGTTCGGGACGCTCCTACGAGCAGTACTTC. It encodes CASSSGRSYEQYF.

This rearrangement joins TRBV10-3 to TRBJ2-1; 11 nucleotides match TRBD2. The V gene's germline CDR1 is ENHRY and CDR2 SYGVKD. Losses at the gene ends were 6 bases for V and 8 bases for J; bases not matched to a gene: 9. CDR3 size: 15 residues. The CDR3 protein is CAISFGTSGEYEQFF. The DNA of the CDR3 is TGTGCCATCAGCTTCGGGACTAGCGGAGAGTATGAGCAGTTCTTC.

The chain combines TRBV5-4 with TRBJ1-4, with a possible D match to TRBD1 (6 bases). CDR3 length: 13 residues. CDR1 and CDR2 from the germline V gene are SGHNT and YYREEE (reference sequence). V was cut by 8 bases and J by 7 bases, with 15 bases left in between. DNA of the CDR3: TGTGCCAGTCGACAGGTCCCTTTTGAAAAACTGTTTTTT. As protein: CASRQVPFEKLFF.

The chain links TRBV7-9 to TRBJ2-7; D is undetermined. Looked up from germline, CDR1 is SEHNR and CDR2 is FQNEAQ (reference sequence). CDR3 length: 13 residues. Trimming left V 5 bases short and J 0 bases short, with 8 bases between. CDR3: CASSGPSSYEQYF. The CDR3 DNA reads TGTGCCAGCAGCGGACCGAGCTCCTACGAGCAGTACTTC.

CDR3 sequence (DNA): TGTGCCAGCAGCACCCATGGCCGGGGGGCCTACGAGCAGTACTTC. Translating gives CASSTHGRGAYEQYF. This chain joins TRBV5-4 and TRBJ2-7, with TRBD2 identical over 7 bases. The CDR3 has 15 amino acids. Unmatched junction bases numbered 9, after V lost 4 bases and J lost 2 bases. The germline V gene encodes CDR1 SGHNT and CDR2 YYREEE (reference sequence).

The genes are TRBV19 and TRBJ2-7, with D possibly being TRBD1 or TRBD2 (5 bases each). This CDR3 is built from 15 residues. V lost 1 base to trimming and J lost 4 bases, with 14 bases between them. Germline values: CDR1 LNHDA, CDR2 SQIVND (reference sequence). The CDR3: CASSIGDGAGYEQYF. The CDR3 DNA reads TGTGCCAGTAGTATAGGGGACGGCGCTGGGTACGAGCAGTACTTC.

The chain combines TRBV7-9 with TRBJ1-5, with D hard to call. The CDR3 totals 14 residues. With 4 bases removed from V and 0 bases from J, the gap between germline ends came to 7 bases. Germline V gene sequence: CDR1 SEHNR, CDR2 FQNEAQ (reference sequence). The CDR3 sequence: CASSSVFSNQPQHF. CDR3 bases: TGTGCCAGCAGCTCGGTATTTAGCAATCAGCCCCAGCATTTT.

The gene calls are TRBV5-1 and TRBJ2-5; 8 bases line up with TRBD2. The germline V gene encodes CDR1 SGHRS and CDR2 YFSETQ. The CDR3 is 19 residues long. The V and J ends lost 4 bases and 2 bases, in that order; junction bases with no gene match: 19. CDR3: CASSQYPRREALVQETQYF. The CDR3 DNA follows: TGCGCCAGCAGCCAATATCCAAGGCGGGAGGCTCTTGTACAAGAGACCCAGTACTTC. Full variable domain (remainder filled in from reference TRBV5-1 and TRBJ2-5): KAGVTQTPRYLIKTRGQQVTLSCSPISGHRSVSWYQQTPGQGLQFLFEYFSETQRNKGNFPGRFSGRQFSNSRSEMNVSTLELGDSALYLCASSQYPRREALVQETQYFGPGTRLLVL.

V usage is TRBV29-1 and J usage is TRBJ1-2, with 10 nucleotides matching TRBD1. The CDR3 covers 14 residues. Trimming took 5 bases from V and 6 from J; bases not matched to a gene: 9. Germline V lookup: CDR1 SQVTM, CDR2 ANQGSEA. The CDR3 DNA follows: TGCAGCGTTCCCGGGACAGGGGACCGCCATGGCTACACCTTC. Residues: CSVPGTGDRHGYTF.

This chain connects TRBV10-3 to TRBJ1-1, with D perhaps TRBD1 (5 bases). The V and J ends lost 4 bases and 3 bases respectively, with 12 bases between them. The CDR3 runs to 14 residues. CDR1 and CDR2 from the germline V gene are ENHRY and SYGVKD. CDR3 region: CAISGRGGDTEAFF. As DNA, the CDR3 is TGTGCCATCAGTGGGAGGGGAGGAGACACTGAAGCTTTCTTT.

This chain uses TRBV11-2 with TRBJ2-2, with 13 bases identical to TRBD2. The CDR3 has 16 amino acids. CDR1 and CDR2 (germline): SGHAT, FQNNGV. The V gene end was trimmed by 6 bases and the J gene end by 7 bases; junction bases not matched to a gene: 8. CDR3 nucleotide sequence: TGTGCCAGCAGAGTGTGGACTAGCGGGAGTATCGGGGAGCTGTTTTTT. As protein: CASRVWTSGSIGELFF.

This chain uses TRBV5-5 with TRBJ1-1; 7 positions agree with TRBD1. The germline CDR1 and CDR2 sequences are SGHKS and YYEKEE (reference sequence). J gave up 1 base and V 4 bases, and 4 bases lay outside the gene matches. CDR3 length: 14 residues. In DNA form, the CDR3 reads TGTGCCAGCAGCCCCAGGGGGGGGAACACTGAAGCTTTCTTT. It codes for CASSPRGGNTEAFF. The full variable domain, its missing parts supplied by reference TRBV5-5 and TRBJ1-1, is DAGVTQSPTHLIKTRGQQVTLRCSPISGHKSVSWYQQVLGQGPQFIFQYYEKEERGRGNFPDRFSARQFPNYSSELNVNALLLGDSALYLCASSPRGGNTEAFFGQGTRLTVV.

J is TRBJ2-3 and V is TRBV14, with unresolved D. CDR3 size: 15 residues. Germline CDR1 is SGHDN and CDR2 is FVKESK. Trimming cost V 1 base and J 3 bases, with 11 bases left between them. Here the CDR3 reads CASSQGQIMTDTQYF. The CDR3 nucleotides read TGTGCCAGCAGCCAAGGGCAGATTATGACAGATACGCAGTATTTT.

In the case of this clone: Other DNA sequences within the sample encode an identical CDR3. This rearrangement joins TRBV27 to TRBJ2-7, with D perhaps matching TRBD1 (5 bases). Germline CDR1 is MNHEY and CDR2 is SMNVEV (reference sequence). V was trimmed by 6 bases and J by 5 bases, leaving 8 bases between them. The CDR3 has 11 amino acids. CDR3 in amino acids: CASSQGNEQYF. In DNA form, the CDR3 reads TGTGCCAGCAGCCAGGGCAACGAGCAGTACTTC.

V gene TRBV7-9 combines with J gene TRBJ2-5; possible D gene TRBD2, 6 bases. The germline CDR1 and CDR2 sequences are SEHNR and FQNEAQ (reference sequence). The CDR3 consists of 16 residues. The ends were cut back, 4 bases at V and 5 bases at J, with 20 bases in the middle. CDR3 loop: CASSSSFPGSGETQYF. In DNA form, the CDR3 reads TGTGCCAGCAGCTCCTCTTTTCCCGGGAGCGGGGAGACCCAGTACTTC. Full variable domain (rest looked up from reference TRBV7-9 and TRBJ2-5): DTGVSQNPRHKITKRGQNVTFRCDPISEHNRLYWYRQTLGQGPEFLTYFQNEAQLEKSRLLSDRFSAERPKGSFSTLEIQRTEQGDSAMYLCASSSSFPGSGETQYFGPGTRLLVL.

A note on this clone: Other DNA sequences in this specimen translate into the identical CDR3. CDR3 sequence reads: CASSPGGGPYEQYF. Written as DNA, the CDR3 is TGTGCCAGCTCACCGGGTGGTGGCCCCTACGAGCAGTACTTC. The rearrangement uses TRBV18 and TRBJ2-7; D gene uncertain. The V and J ends lost 3 bases and 2 bases respectively, with 11 bases between them. The CDR3 loop spans 14 amino acids. CDR1 is KGHSH, CDR2 LQKENI, per germline.

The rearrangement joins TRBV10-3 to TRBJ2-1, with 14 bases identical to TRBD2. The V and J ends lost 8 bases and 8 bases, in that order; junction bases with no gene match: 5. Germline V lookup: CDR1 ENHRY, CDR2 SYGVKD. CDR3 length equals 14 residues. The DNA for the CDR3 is TGTGCCATCGGGGGACTAGCGGGAGCCGATGAGCAGTTCTTC. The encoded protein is CAIGGLAGADEQFF.

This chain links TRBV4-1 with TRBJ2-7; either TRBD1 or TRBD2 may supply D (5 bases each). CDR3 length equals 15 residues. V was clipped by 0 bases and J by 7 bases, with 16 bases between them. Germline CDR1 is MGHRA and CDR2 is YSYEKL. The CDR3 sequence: CASSQDFGGVREQYF. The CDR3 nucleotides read TGCGCCAGCAGCCAAGATTTTGGGGGAGTAAGGGAGCAGTACTTC.

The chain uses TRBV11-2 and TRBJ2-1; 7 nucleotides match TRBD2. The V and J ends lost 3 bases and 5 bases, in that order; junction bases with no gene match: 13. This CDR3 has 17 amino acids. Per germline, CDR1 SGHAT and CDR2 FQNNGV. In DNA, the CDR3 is TGTGCCAGCAGCTTTGGAACTGCGGGAGTCGCTGACAATGAGCAGTTCTTC. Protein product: CASSFGTAGVADNEQFF.